Shown below are 25 T cell receptor beta chains from a single sample sequenced in a study of T cell repertoires in cytomegalovirus infection. TCRdb redid the calling of the reads with MiXCR, one entry per CDR3 protein. The sample holds 230,000 or so distinct CDR3 sequences; over 15% are singletons and the top ten take less than 50%. Sequencing was carried out using CD8+ T cells from PBMCs. The receptor source for this set is a human donor in good health (CMV status not recorded). Some clones in this sample may be carry-over from other donors' samples.

The rearrangement uses TRBV20-1 and TRBJ1-5; 7 bases fit TRBD1. This CDR3 has 12 residues. Looked up from germline, CDR1 is DFQATT and CDR2 is SNEGSKA (reference sequence). V lost 6 bases and J lost 5; bases outside the gene matches: 4. CDR3: CSALTGDQPQHF. CDR3 DNA sequence: TGCAGTGCCCTAACAGGGGATCAGCCCCAGCATTTT.

This clonotype has a count of ten or more. The J gene is TRBJ1-2, the V gene TRBV12-3 or TRBV12-4; no definite D call. This CDR3 region has 17 residues. The germline V and J ends were trimmed by 4 bases and 8 bases, with 26 bases remaining between them. CDR3 in DNA: TGTGCCAGCAGTTACCCTAACCTCGCAGATACCACGGGGGGCTACACCTTC. Its translation is CASSYPNLADTTGGYTF.

This clonotype has ten or more counts. The chain joins TRBV5-5 to TRBJ2-6, with D unclear. The V gene's germline CDR1 is SGHKS and CDR2 YYEKEE (reference sequence). CDR3 length: 14 amino acids. Between the trimmed V and J ends, which lost 2 bases and 4 bases, there was a span of 7 bases. CDR3 bases: TGTGCCAGCAGCTTATTTTCCGGGGCCAACGTCCTGACTTTC. Encoded protein: CASSLFSGANVLTF.

This clonotype was found many times. The chain uses TRBV4-1 and TRBJ1-2, with D hard to call. The V and J ends lost 5 bases and 2 bases respectively, with 18 bases between them. This CDR3 is 16 amino acids long. CDR1 is MGHRA and CDR2 is YSYEKL in the germline V gene. CDR3 amino acids: CASSLPTFRTNYGYTF. The CDR3 bases are TGCGCCAGCAGCTTACCAACGTTTAGGACGAACTATGGCTACACCTTC.

In this sample, this clonotype turned up a few times. The J gene is TRBJ1-5, the V gene TRBV7-6; 7 bases line up with TRBD1. The CDR3 extends over 16 amino acids. Germline-derived CDR1 and CDR2 are SGHVS and FNYEAQ. Trimming removed 4 bases from V and 4 bases from J; junction bases left unmatched: 10. The DNA for the CDR3 is TGTGCCAGCAGCTCCGGTTTGGGACAGAGTAATCAGCCCCAGCATTTT. Its translation is CASSSGLGQSNQPQHF.

This clonotype was seen more than once but under ten times. V usage is TRBV6-2 or TRBV6-3 and J usage is TRBJ2-5; unclear D gene. The length of the CDR3 is 14 residues. Germline CDR1 reads MNHEY; CDR2 reads SVGEGT. V dropped 2 bases and J dropped 2 bases, with 9 bases sitting between them. For the CDR3, the DNA is TGTGCCAGCAGTTACACGGTTGTACAAGAGACCCAGTACTTC. Translating it yields CASSYTVVQETQYF.

The sample holds many counts of this clonotype. V usage is TRBV7-8 and J usage is TRBJ2-6; 7 nucleotides match TRBD1. The germline V gene encodes CDR1 SGHVS and CDR2 FQNEAQ. After removal of 5 bases from V and 0 bases from J, the junction contained 13 bases not matched to a gene. The CDR3 runs to 19 residues. The CDR3 region is CASSVARGDRDSGANVLTF. As DNA, the CDR3 is TGTGCCAGCAGCGTCGCCCGTGGGGACAGAGACTCTGGGGCCAACGTCCTGACTTTC.

The genes are TRBV10-2 and TRBJ2-3, with 8 bases identical to TRBD1. The CDR3 has 14 amino acids. The V gene end was trimmed by 6 bases and the J gene end by 3 bases; junction bases not matched to a gene: 5. Germline CDR1 is WSHSY and CDR2 is SAAADI. The CDR3 DNA is TGCGCCAGCAGGGACAGGGTGGAGACAGATACGCAGTATTTT. It yields the protein CASRDRVETDTQYF.

The chain recombines TRBV14 with TRBJ2-3, with a possible D match to TRBD2 (6 bases). The CDR3 has 16 residues. The V end lost 4 bases, the J end lost 1 base, and 15 bases lay between the germline ends. CDR1 and CDR2 (germline): SGHDN, FVKESK. DNA of the CDR3: TGTGCCAGCAGCCGGAGGACGGGGGTCGGCACAGATACGCAGTATTTT. It codes for CASSRRTGVGTDTQYF.

The chain uses TRBV29-1 and TRBJ1-1, with unresolved D. Germline CDR1 is SQVTM and CDR2 is ANQGSEA. The CDR3 loop spans 10 amino acids. The V gene lost 3 bases and the J gene lost 7 bases, with 6 bases spanning the gap. The CDR3 bases are TGCAGCGTTGACAGAGATGAAGCTTTCTTT. It yields the protein CSVDRDEAFF.

This clonotype was detected ten times or more. J is TRBJ2-3 and V is TRBV7-6, with TRBD1 identical over 7 bases. The CDR3 runs 14 residues. CDR1 and CDR2 from the germline V gene are SGHVS and FNYEAQ. J gave up 2 bases and V 5 bases, and 4 bases lay outside the gene matches. In DNA form, the CDR3 reads TGTGCCAGCAGCCTCGGGACAGACACAGATACGCAGTATTTT. It translates to CASSLGTDTDTQYF.

This clonotype was found many times. V usage is TRBV12-5 and J usage is TRBJ1-2; D remains unclear. V shed 7 bases and J shed 6 bases, with 15 bases lying between them. The germline CDR1 and CDR2 sequences are LGHNT and FRNRAP. CDR3 length: 13 residues. CDR3 amino acids: CASALGGYNGYTF. As DNA, the CDR3 is TGTGCTAGTGCCCTGGGAGGGTACAATGGCTACACCTTC.

The rearrangement links TRBV7-6 to TRBJ2-1; either TRBD1 or TRBD2 may supply D (5 bases each). The CDR3 is 18 amino acids. V was shortened by 2 bases and J by 11 bases, with 28 bases between the two germline ends. CDR1 is SGHVS, CDR2 FNYEAQ, per germline. This chain's CDR3 is CASSLSTRGDSGINKQFF. The CDR3 region has the DNA TGTGCCAGCAGCTTATCGACCCGGGGCGACTCGGGAATAAATAAGCAGTTCTTC.

The chain links TRBV15 to TRBJ1-5; no definite D call. CDR1 is LNHNV, CDR2 YYDKDF, per germline (reference sequence). CDR3 size: 13 residues. Trimming removed 4 bases at V and 5 bases at J, with 9 bases between. The CDR3 sequence is CATSNGGDQPQHF. The CDR3 DNA is TGTGCCACCAGCAATGGTGGGGATCAGCCCCAGCATTTT.

This clonotype came up a few times. V is TRBV19 and J is TRBJ2-1, with D uncertain. Looked up from germline, CDR1 is LNHDA and CDR2 is SQIVND (reference sequence). V was cut by 7 bases and J by 3 bases, with 7 bases left in between. This CDR3 contains 12 residues. The CDR3 region is CASTSGYNEQFF. As DNA, the CDR3 is TGTGCCAGTACCTCGGGCTACAATGAGCAGTTCTTC.

This clonotype was observed a few times. The chain couples TRBV5-4 to TRBJ2-3, with 12 bases aligning to TRBD2. Germline V gene lookup returns CDR1 SGHNT and CDR2 YYREEE (reference sequence). This CDR3 contains 16 residues. The J segment lost 2 bases and the V segment lost 2 bases, leaving 3 bases of the junction unmatched. The CDR3 region is CASSFGLAGTTDTQYF. The CDR3 bases are TGTGCCAGCAGCTTCGGACTAGCGGGGACCACAGATACGCAGTATTTT.

This clonotype has only a few counts. The genes are TRBV12-3 or TRBV12-4 and TRBJ1-6, with D maybe TRBD1 (6 bases). This CDR3 has 15 amino acids. Trimming removed 5 bases from V and 5 bases from J, with 13 bases in between. CDR3 nucleotides: TGTGCCAGCAGTACAACAGGGATGGATAATTCACCCCTCCACTTT. This sequence encodes CASSTTGMDNSPLHF.

The table lists this clonotype with many counts. The J gene is TRBJ1-5, the V gene TRBV7-2, with D perhaps TRBD1 (5 bases). Germline CDR1 and CDR2: SGHTA and FQGNSA. V lost 0 bases and J 5 bases, leaving 5 bases between the germline ends. The CDR3 is 13 amino acids. The CDR3 DNA follows: TGTGCCAGCAGCTTAGCCAGGGATCAGCCCCAGCATTTT. It encodes CASSLARDQPQHF.

This clonotype has at least ten counts. The chain combines TRBV6-5 with TRBJ2-5, with 7 bases matching TRBD1. This CDR3 contains 13 residues. Germline CDR1 and CDR2: MNHEY and SVGAGI. J lost 4 bases, V lost 2 bases, and 1 base had no gene match. CDR3: CASSYPGGETQYF. The CDR3 coding sequence is TGTGCCAGCAGTTACCCAGGGGGAGAGACCCAGTACTTC.

This clonotype was found many times. The gene calls are TRBV7-8 and TRBJ2-2, with 7 bases fitting TRBD1. The CDR3 consists of 15 residues. Germline CDR1 is SGHVS and CDR2 is FQNEAQ. Losses at the gene ends were 6 bases for V and 0 bases for J; bases not matched to a gene: 4. The CDR3 DNA follows: TGTGCCAGCAGAGAGGGACAGTCGAACACCGGGGAGCTGTTTTTT. Protein product: CASREGQSNTGELFF. Complete variable domain (other parts from reference TRBV7-8 and TRBJ2-2): GAGVSQSPRYKVAKRGQDVALRCDPISGHVSLFWYQQALGQGPEFLTYFQNEAQLDKSGLPSDRFFAERPEGSVSTLKIQRTQQEDSAVYLCASREGQSNTGELFFGEGSRLTVL.

The J gene is TRBJ2-3, the V gene TRBV4-1, with D possibly called TRBD1 or TRBD2 (5 bases each). Between the trimmed V and J ends, which lost 4 bases and 3 bases, there was a span of 11 bases. The CDR3 runs 14 residues. The germline V gene encodes CDR1 MGHRA and CDR2 YSYEKL. CDR3 nucleotides: TGCGCCAGCAGCCGTCTGGGGACGACAGATACGCAGTATTTT. Translation: CASSRLGTTDTQYF.

The CDR3 loop is CASRPLVEDYNEKLFF. DNA of the CDR3: TGTGCCAGCAGGCCGCTTGTAGAGGACTATAATGAAAAACTGTTTTTT. The chain links TRBV28 to TRBJ1-4; D is ambiguous. This CDR3 is built from 16 residues. The ends were cut back, 6 bases at V and 4 bases at J, with 18 bases in the middle. From germline, CDR1 is MDHEN and CDR2 SYDVKM.

The rearrangement uses TRBV29-1 and TRBJ2-3, with 8 bases aligning to TRBD2. Germline CDR1 SQVTM, CDR2 ANQGSEA. The CDR3 is 14 amino acids. J was trimmed by 5 bases and V by 4 bases; bases with no gene match: 8. CDR3 protein: CSVGSRGGRDTQYF. For the CDR3, the DNA is TGCAGCGTTGGGTCACGGGGGGGCAGAGATACGCAGTATTTT.

This clonotype was recorded many times. V gene TRBV12-3 or TRBV12-4 combines with J gene TRBJ2-7; D is unresolved. The CDR3 runs to 14 residues. The V end lost 1 base, the J end lost 3 bases, and 10 bases lay between the germline ends. CDR3 in amino acids: CASSLGHGGYEQYF. The CDR3 nucleotides are TGTGCCAGCAGTTTAGGACACGGCGGCTACGAGCAGTACTTC.

The V gene is TRBV6-5, the J gene TRBJ2-4, with D tentatively TRBD1 (6 bases). V was cut by 5 bases and J by 5 bases, with 13 bases left in between. CDR1 is MNHEY and CDR2 is SVGAGI in the germline V gene. This CDR3 is built from 14 residues. The DNA of the CDR3 is TGTGCCAGCAGTCCCCAGGGGTTTGAAAACATTCAGTACTTC. This sequence encodes CASSPQGFENIQYF.